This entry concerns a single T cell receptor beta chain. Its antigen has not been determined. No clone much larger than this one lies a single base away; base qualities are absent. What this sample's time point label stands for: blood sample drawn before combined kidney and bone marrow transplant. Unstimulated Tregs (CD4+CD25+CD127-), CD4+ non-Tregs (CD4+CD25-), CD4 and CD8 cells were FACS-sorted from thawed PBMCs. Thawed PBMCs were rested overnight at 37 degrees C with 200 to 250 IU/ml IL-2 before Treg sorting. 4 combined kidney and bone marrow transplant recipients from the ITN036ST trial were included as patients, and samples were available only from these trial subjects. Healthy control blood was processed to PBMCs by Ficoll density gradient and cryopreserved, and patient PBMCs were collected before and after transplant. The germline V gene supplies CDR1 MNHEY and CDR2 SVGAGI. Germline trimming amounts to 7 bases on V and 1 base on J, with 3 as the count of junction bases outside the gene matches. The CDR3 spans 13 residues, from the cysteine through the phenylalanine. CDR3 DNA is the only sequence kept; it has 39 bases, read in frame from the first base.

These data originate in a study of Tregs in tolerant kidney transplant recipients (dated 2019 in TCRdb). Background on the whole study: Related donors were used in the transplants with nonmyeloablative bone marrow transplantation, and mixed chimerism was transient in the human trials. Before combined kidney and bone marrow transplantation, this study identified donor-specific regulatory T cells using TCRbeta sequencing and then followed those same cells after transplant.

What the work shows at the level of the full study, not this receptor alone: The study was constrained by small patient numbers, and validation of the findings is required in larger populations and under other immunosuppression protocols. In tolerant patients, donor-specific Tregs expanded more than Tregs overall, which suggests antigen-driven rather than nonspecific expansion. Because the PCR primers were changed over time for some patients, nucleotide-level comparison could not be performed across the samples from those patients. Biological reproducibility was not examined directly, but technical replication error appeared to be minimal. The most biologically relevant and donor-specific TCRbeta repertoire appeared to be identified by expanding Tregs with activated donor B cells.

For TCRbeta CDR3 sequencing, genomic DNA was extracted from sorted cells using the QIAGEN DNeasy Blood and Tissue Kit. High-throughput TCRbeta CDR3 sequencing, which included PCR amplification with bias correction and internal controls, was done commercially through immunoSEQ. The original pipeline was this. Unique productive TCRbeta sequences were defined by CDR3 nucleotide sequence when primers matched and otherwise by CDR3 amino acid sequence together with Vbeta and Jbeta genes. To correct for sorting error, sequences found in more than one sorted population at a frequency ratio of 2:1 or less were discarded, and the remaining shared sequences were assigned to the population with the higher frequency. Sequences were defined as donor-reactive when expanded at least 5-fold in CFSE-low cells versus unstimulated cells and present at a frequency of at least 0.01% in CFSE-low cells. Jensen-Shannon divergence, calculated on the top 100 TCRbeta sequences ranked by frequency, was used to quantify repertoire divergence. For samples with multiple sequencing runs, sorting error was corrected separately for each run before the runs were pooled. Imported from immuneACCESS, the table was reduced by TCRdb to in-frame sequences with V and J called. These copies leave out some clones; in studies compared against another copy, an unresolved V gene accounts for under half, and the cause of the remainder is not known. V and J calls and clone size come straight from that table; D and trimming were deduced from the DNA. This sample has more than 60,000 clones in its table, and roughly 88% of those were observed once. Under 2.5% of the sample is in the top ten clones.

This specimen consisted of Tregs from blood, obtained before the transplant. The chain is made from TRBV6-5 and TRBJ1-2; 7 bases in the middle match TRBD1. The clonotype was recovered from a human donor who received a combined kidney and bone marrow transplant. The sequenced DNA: TGTGCCAGCAACCGACAGGGTAACTATGGCTACACCTTC. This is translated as CASNRQGNYGYTF.